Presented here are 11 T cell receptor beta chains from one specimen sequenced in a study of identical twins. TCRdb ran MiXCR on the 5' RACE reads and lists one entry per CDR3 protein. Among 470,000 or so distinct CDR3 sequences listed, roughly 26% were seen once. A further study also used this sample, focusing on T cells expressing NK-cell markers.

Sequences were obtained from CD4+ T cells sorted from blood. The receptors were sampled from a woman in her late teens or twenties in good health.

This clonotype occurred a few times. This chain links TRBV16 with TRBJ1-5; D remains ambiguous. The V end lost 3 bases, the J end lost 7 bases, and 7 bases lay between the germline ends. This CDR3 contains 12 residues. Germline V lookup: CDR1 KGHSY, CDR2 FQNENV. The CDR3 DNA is TGTGCCAGCAGCCAGCTGACGCAGCCCCAGCATTTT. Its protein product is CASSQLTQPQHF.

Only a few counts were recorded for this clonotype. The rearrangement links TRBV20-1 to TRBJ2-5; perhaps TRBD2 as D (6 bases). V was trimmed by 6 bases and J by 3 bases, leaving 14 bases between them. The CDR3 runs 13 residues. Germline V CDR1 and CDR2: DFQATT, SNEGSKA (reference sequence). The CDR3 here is CSAAGRREETQYF. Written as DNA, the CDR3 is TGCAGTGCCGCCGGTAGGAGGGAAGAGACCCAGTACTTC.

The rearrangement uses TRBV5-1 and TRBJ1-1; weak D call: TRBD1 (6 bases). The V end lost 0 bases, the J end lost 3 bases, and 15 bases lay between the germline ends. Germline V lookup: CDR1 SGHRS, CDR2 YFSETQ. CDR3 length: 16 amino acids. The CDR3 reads CASSLAGSGGYTEAFF. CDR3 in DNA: TGCGCCAGCAGCTTGGCTGGTTCTGGGGGCTACACTGAAGCTTTCTTT.

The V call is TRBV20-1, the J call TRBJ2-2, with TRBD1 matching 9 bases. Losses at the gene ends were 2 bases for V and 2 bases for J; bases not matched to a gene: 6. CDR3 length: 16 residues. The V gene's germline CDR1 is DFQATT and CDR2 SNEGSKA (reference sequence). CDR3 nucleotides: TGCAGTGCTAGACTTCCGGGACAGGGCAACACCGGGGAGCTGTTTTTT. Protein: CSARLPGQGNTGELFF.

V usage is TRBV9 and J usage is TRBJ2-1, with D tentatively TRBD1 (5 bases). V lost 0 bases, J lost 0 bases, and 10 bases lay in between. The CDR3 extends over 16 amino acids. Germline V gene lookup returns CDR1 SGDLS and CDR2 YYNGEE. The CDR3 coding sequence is TGTGCCAGCAGCGTAGAGGGGTACAGCTCCTACAATGAGCAGTTCTTC. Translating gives CASSVEGYSSYNEQFF.

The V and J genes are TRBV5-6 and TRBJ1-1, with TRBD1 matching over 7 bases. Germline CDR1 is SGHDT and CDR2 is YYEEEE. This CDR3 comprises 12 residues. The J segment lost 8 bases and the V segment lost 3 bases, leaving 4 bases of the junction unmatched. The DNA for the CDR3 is TGTGCCAGCAGCTCCCCGACAGGGGAAGCTTTCTTT. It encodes CASSSPTGEAFF.

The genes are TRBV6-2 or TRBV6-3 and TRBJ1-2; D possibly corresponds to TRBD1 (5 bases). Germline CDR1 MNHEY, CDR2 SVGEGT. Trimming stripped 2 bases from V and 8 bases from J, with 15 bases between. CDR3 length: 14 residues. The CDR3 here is CASSYVAPSGGYTF. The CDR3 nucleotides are TGTGCCAGCAGTTACGTGGCTCCCTCAGGGGGCTACACCTTC.

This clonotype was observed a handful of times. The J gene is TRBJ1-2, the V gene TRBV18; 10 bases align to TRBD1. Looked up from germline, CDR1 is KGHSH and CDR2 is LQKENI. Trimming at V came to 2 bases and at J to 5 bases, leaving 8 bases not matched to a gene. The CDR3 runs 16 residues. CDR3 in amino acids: CASSPDRGPALYGYTF. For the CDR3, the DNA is TGTGCCAGCTCACCAGACAGGGGGCCAGCCCTTTATGGCTACACCTTC.

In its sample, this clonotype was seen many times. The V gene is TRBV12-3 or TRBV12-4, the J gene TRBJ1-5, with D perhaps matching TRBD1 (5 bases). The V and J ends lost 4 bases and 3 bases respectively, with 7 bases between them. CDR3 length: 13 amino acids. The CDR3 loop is CASSSQVNQPQHF. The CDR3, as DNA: TGTGCCAGCAGTTCACAGGTCAATCAGCCCCAGCATTTT.

CDR3 in DNA: TGCGCCAGCAGCTTGACTACAAACACCTACAATGAGCAGTTCTTC. This codes for CASSLTTNTYNEQFF. V gene TRBV5-1 combines with J gene TRBJ2-1; D ambiguous. The CDR3 totals 15 residues. From germline, CDR1 is SGHRS and CDR2 YFSETQ. Trimming left V 1 base short and J 2 bases short, with 10 bases between.

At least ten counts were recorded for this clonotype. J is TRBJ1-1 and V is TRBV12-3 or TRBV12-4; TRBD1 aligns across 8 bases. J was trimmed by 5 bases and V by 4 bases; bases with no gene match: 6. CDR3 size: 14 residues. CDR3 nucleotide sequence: TGTGCCAGCAGTTACGGACAGGGCGTAACTGAAGCTTTCTTT. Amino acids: CASSYGQGVTEAFF.